Listed below are T cell receptor beta chains from one sample, sequenced in a study of blood T cell repertoires in COVID-19. Clones were sequenced by immunoSEQ multiplex PCR, and TCRdb holds only the in-frame ones, with some missing. This sample has 290,000 or so clones, with around 89% found just once. Sequenced input: PBMCs or T cells enriched from blood (not recorded which). All receptors come from a woman aged 18-29 years with acute COVID-19. Each CDR3 is given with its conserved first and last residue. Fields, in order: V gene, J gene, CDR3 protein.

V gene: TRBV13
J gene: TRBJ2-5
CDR3 protein: CASSLGTGDLYQETQYF

V gene: TRBV7-9
J gene: TRBJ1-2
CDR3 protein: CASSLSPTGGYGYTF

V gene: TRBV10-3
J gene: TRBJ1-1
CDR3 protein: CAISGQGNTEAFF

V gene: TRBV5-6
J gene: TRBJ1-3
CDR3 protein: CASSRDSNTIYF

V gene: TRBV4-2
J gene: TRBJ2-5
CDR3 protein: CASSPPGLALKTQYF

V gene: TRBV28
J gene: TRBJ1-2
CDR3 protein: CASNDRVYGYTF

V gene: TRBV19
J gene: TRBJ1-5
CDR3 protein: CASSMKQGPQPQHF

V gene: TRBV9
J gene: TRBJ2-7
CDR3 protein: CASRTGDAYEQYF

V gene: TRBV7-7
J gene: TRBJ2-1
CDR3 protein: CASSQEAGEQFF

V gene: TRBV6-1
J gene: TRBJ2-2
CDR3 protein: CASSESPTPGELFF

V gene: TRBV9
J gene: TRBJ1-1
CDR3 protein: CASSVGNRVGTEAFF

V gene: TRBV7-9
J gene: TRBJ2-5
CDR3 protein: CASSQEAVPGETQYF

V gene: TRBV6-1
J gene: TRBJ2-5
CDR3 protein: CASSVAGGSRETQYF

V gene: TRBV18
J gene: TRBJ1-5
CDR3 protein: CASSPLDTQPQHF

V gene: TRBV11-2
J gene: TRBJ2-3
CDR3 protein: CASSLVPLDTQYF

V gene: TRBV2
J gene: TRBJ1-4
CDR3 protein: CASRSVTTNEKLFF

V gene: TRBV10-3
J gene: TRBJ1-2
CDR3 protein: CAISARGTVAGYTF

V gene: TRBV28
J gene: TRBJ2-3
CDR3 protein: CASNSITDTQYF

V gene: TRBV7-3
J gene: TRBJ1-6
CDR3 protein: CASSLTRADSPLHF

V gene: TRBV7-9
J gene: TRBJ2-7
CDR3 protein: CASSRTSGEEVYEQYF

V gene: TRBV7-8
J gene: TRBJ1-2
CDR3 protein: CASSFRGLEGYTF

V gene: TRBV5-1
J gene: TRBJ2-1
CDR3 protein: CASSLRDRVDEQFF

V gene: TRBV10-3
J gene: TRBJ1-1
CDR3 protein: CAISAQGWGTEAFF

V gene: TRBV24-1
J gene: TRBJ1-2
CDR3 protein: CATSDGTDYGYTF

V gene: TRBV2
J gene: TRBJ1-1
CDR3 protein: CASSGQGNTEAFF

V gene: TRBV7-3
J gene: TRBJ2-2
CDR3 protein: CASSFPGQGATGELFF

V gene: TRBV5-1
J gene: TRBJ2-1
CDR3 protein: CASSLRTTTQGNEQFF

V gene: TRBV20-1
J gene: TRBJ2-7
CDR3 protein: CSEGGQQYF

V gene: TRBV6-5
J gene: TRBJ1-1
CDR3 protein: CASRDWTGSTEAFF

V gene: TRBV27
J gene: TRBJ2-7
CDR3 protein: CASSPLGGSGHEQYF

V gene: TRBV19
J gene: TRBJ1-5
CDR3 protein: CASSSDVEGPQHF

V gene: TRBV7-7
J gene: TRBJ2-2
CDR3 protein: CASSSSREGRTGELFF

V gene: TRBV5-6
J gene: TRBJ2-7
CDR3 protein: CASSLGHLSSYEQYF

V gene: TRBV10-2
J gene: TRBJ2-6
CDR3 protein: CASREAAGGANVLTF

V gene: TRBV7-9
J gene: TRBJ2-1
CDR3 protein: CASGSSYNEQFF